This T cell receptor (beta chain) was retrieved from a study of T cell changes during pregnancy in multiple sclerosis. CDR3 length: 13 residues. Germline CDR1 and CDR2: MNHNS and SASEGT. Trimming left V 8 bases short and J 4 bases short, with 12 bases between. Using immunoSEQ multiplex PCR, the repertoire was profiled, and TCRdb retains in-frame clones only, with some absent. The sample includes about 79,000 clones, about 94% of them seen just once. The TCR originated in a female donor in good health, enrolled as a control in a pregnancy study. Sequencing used peripheral blood, obtained in the second trimester of pregnancy. V usage is TRBV6-1 and J usage is TRBJ1-5; perhaps TRBD1 as D (6 bases). DNA of the CDR3: TGTGCCAGCGTGGACAGCTATAATCAGCCCCAGCATTTT. This gives the protein CASVDSYNQPQHF.